This TCR beta chain was captured in a study of blood T cells in healthy people across ages. Study-level information: Template switching recovered approximately one barcoded beta molecule for every two T cells. Overall study results and limits: With donor CMV status unknown, expanded clonotype changes were possibly confounded.

Primed by a sample-barcoded 5' primer and a J-beta primer mix, a second PCR proceeded for about 6 to 12 cycles. TCRdb reprocessed the 5' RACE reads via MiXCR and lists one record per CDR3 protein. Of some 880,000 distinct CDR3 sequences in the sample, under 40% were seen once. This clonotype was counted a few times. Its target is not known. Total RNA, at least 6 micrograms per sample, came from PBMCs. Germline V gene data show CDR1 as LGHNA and CDR2 as YSLEER. This CDR3 comprises 17 residues. The trim removed 0 bases at V and 9 bases at J, leaving 12 bases unmatched. V gene TRBV4-3 combines with J gene TRBJ1-5; TRBD1 matches at 9 bases. Sequences were obtained from blood. This clonotype was sampled from a man aged 18 to 29 in good health. The CDR3 is CASSQDWTGADGGPQHF. The CDR3 nucleotides are TGCGCCAGCAGCCAAGACTGGACAGGGGCGGACGGGGGGCCCCAGCATTTT.